This T cell receptor beta chain came from a study of T cell changes during pregnancy in multiple sclerosis. Germline CDR1 KGHSH, CDR2 LQKENI. V lost 5 bases, J lost 1 base, and 14 bases lay in between. The CDR3 length is 15 residues. TCRdb's table, derived via immunoSEQ multiplex PCR, lists solely in-frame clones and lacks some. The table records some 140,000 clones, approximately 96% of them present only once. This clone was seen a handful of times. The clonotype comes from a female donor with multiple sclerosis, enrolled in a pregnancy study. This chain uses TRBV18 with TRBJ1-1; perhaps TRBD1 as D (6 bases). The sequenced sample was peripheral blood, obtained after pregnancy. The CDR3 here is CASSRDTGTNTEAFF. As DNA, the CDR3 is TGTGCCAGCTCAAGGGACACCGGGACGAACACTGAAGCTTTCTTT.